Here is one TCR beta chain with its context. The data derive from a study of blood T cell repertoires in COVID-19. The CDR3 length is 14 residues. The V gene's germline CDR1 is MNHEY and CDR2 SMNVEV (reference sequence). V lost 9 bases and J 2 bases, leaving 11 bases between the germline ends. Sequencing was performed with immunoSEQ multiplex PCR; in TCRdb, only in-frame clones are kept and a portion is missing. The table records 45,000 or so clones, approximately 86% of them present only once. The sequencing input was peripheral blood. The source is a middle-aged man with active COVID-19. This chain connects TRBV27 to TRBJ2-6; possible D gene TRBD1, 6 bases. The CDR3 DNA sequence: TGTGCCAGTCAGGGGAATGCTGGGGCCAACGTCCTGACTTTC. It encodes CASQGNAGANVLTF.